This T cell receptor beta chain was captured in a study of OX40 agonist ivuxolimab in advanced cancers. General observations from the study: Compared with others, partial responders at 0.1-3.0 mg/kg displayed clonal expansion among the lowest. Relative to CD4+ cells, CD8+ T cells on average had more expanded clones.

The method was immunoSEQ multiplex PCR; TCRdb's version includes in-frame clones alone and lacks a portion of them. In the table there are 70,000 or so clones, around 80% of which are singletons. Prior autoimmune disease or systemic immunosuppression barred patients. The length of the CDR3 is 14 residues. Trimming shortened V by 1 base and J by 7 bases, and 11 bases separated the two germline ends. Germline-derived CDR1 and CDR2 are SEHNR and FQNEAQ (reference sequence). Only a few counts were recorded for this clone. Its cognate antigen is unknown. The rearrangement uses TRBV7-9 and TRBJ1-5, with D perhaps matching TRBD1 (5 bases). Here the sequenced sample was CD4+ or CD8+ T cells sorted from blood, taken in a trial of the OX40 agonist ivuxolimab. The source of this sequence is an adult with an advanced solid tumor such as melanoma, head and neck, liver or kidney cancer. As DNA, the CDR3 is TGTGCCAGCAGCTTAGGGGGAGGGGACCAGCCCCAGCATTTT. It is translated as CASSLGGGDQPQHF.